This TCR beta chain was sequenced in a study of blood T cell repertoires in COVID-19. Germline V gene data show CDR1 as SGHVS and CDR2 as FNYEAQ. J was trimmed by 7 bases and V by 5 bases; bases with no gene match: 14. This CDR3 is 17 amino acids long. In the original processing: Amplification from reference gene primers served as the basis for estimated nucleated cell counts. Method: immunoSEQ multiplex PCR; TCRdb's copy keeps in-frame clones and lacks some. V and J calls and clone size are copied from that table; D and trimming were computed from the DNA. The table records over 250,000 clones, approximately 90% of them present only once. This clone was seen just once.

The J gene is TRBJ2-2, the V gene TRBV7-6; 9 nucleotides line up with TRBD2. The sequencing sample was made of peripheral blood. The sequence derives from a man in his 60s who had recovered from COVID-19. The CDR3 DNA sequence: TGTGCCAGCAGCCCTGGGGGCTTAGCGGGGGTGTTCGGGGAGCTGTTTTTT. It codes for CASSPGGLAGVFGELFF.